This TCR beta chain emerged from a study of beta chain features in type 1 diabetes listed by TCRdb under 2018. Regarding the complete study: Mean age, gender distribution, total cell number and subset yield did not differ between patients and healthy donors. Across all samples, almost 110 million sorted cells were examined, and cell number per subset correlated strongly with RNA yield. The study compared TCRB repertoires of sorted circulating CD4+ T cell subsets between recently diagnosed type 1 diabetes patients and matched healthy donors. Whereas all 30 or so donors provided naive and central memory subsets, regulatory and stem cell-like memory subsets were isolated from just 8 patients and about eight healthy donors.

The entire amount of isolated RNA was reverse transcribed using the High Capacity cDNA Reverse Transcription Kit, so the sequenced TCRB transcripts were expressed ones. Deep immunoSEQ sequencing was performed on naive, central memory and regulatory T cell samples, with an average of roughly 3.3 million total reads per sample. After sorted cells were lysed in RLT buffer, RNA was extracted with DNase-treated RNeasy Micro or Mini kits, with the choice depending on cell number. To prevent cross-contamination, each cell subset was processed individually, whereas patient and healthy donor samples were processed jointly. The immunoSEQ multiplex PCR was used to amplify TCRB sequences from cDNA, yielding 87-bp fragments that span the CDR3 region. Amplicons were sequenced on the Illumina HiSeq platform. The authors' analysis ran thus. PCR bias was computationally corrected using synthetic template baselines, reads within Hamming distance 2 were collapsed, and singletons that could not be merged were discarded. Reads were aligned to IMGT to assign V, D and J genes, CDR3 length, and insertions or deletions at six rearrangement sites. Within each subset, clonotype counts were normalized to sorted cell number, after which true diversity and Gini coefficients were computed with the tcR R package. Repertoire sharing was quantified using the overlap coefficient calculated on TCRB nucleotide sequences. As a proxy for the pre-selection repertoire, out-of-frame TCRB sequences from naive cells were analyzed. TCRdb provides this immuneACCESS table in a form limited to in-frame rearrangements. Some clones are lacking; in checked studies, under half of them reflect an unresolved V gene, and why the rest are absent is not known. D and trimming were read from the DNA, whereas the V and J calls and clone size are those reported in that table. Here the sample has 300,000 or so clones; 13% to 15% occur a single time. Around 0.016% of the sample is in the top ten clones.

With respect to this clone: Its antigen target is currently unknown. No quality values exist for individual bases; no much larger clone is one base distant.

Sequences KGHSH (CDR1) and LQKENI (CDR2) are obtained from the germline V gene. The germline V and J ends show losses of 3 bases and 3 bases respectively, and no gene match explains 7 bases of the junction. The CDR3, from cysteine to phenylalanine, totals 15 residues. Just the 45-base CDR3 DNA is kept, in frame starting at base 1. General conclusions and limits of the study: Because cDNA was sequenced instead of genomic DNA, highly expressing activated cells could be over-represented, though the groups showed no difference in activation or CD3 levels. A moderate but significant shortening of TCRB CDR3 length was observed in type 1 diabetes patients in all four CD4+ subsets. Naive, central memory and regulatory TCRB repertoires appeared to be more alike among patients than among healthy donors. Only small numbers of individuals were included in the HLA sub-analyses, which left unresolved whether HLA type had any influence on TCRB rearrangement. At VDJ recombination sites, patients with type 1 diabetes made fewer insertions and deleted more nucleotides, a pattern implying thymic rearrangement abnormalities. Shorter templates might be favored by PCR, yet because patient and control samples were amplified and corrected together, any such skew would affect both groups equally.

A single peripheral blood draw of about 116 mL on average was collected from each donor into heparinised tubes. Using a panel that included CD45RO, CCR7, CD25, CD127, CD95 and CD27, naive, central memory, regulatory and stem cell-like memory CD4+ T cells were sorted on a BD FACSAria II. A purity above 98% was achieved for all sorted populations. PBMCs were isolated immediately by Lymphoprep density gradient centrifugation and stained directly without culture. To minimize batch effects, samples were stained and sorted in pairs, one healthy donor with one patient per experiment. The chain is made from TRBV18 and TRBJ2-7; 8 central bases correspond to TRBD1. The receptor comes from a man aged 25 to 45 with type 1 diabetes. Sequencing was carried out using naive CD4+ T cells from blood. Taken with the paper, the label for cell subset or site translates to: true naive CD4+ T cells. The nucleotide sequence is TGTGCCAGCTCACCTTCGACAGGGGTTAGCTACGAGCAGTACTTC. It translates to CASSPSTGVSYEQYF.